This T cell receptor beta chain comes out of a study of B cell selection in AIRE deficiency (dated by TCRdb to between 2017 and 2020). Study-level background: Researchers compared the TCRbeta repertoires of sorted blood CD4+ conventional T cells and regulatory T cells from AIRE-deficient patients with the corresponding repertoires from healthy controls. The TCR-sequenced cohort comprised about 5 AIRE-deficient APECED patients and about 5 healthy control donors. Overall results and qualifications from the work: TCRBV gene usage, CDR3 length and TCR diversity in Tconv and Treg cells from AIRE-deficient patients were found to be similar to those in cells from healthy donors. Shared Treg sequences had shorter CDR3s, which reflects a bias toward rearrangements containing few non-templated nucleotide insertions. Only TCRbeta chains were sequenced, and approximately 35% of shared healthy-donor Treg sequences were also present in healthy Tconv cells, possibly due to differing TCRalpha chains. Around 33% of the Treg TCRbeta sequences shared among healthy donors were found in patient Tconv cells, which suggests that Treg-biased clones were diverted into the Tconv compartment. Among around 3,500 shared Treg TCRbeta sequences, about 31% were found to be shared only among healthy donors and 8.5% to 10% only among patients, suggesting that Treg selection is less efficient in the absence of AIRE.

For sorting, conventional CD4 T cells were defined as CD4+CD127+ cells. The healthy donors who provided the control samples were not related to the patients. Tconv and Treg cells for TCRbeta sequencing were sorted on a FACSAria flow cytometer. The sorted cells were collected in 5-ml round-bottom polystyrene tubes, and the dry cell pellets were frozen at -80 degrees C prior to sequencing. The immunoSEQ platform was used for TCRbeta chain sequencing. As for how the authors treated the data: When conventional T cell repertoires were pooled, patients gave 100,000 to 110,000 distinct in-frame TCRbeta sequences, while healthy donors gave fewer than 150,000. Treg TCRbeta sequences found in two or more individuals were defined as public, and these public Treg TCRbeta sequences were then searched for in Tconv repertoires. Group differences were tested with Mann-Whitney U tests and Bonferroni-Dunn correction in GraphPad Prism 7.03. TCRdb obtained this table from immuneACCESS and retained in-frame rearrangements with V and J assigned. These tables miss some clones; where compared with another copy, unresolved V genes account for less than half of the shortfall, and the remainder is unexplained. That table furnishes V, J and clone size, whereas the DNA furnished D and trimming. The table for this sample lists about 25,000 clones; 95% to 96% of them were counted only once. The ten largest account for around 0.26% of the sample.

From cysteine to phenylalanine, the CDR3 is 13 amino acids long. Just the 39-base CDR3 DNA is kept, in frame starting at base 1. Trimming takes 6 bases from V and 6 bases from J, and the germline ends sit 14 bases apart. For CDR1 and CDR2, the germline V gene (reference sequence) lists LNHDA and SQIVND. Notes on this clone: Its antigen is unknown. Base qualities are missing; no much larger clone stands one base away.

This receptor was taken from a human donor in good health. This chain is built from TRBV19 and TRBJ1-2, and possibly TRBD1, on 6 matching bases. Sample: CD4+CD127+ conventional T cells sorted from PBMCs. DNA sequence: TGTGCCAGTAGCATGGGGGGGCGAGATGGCTACACCTTC. Translated, this gives CASSMGGRDGYTF.